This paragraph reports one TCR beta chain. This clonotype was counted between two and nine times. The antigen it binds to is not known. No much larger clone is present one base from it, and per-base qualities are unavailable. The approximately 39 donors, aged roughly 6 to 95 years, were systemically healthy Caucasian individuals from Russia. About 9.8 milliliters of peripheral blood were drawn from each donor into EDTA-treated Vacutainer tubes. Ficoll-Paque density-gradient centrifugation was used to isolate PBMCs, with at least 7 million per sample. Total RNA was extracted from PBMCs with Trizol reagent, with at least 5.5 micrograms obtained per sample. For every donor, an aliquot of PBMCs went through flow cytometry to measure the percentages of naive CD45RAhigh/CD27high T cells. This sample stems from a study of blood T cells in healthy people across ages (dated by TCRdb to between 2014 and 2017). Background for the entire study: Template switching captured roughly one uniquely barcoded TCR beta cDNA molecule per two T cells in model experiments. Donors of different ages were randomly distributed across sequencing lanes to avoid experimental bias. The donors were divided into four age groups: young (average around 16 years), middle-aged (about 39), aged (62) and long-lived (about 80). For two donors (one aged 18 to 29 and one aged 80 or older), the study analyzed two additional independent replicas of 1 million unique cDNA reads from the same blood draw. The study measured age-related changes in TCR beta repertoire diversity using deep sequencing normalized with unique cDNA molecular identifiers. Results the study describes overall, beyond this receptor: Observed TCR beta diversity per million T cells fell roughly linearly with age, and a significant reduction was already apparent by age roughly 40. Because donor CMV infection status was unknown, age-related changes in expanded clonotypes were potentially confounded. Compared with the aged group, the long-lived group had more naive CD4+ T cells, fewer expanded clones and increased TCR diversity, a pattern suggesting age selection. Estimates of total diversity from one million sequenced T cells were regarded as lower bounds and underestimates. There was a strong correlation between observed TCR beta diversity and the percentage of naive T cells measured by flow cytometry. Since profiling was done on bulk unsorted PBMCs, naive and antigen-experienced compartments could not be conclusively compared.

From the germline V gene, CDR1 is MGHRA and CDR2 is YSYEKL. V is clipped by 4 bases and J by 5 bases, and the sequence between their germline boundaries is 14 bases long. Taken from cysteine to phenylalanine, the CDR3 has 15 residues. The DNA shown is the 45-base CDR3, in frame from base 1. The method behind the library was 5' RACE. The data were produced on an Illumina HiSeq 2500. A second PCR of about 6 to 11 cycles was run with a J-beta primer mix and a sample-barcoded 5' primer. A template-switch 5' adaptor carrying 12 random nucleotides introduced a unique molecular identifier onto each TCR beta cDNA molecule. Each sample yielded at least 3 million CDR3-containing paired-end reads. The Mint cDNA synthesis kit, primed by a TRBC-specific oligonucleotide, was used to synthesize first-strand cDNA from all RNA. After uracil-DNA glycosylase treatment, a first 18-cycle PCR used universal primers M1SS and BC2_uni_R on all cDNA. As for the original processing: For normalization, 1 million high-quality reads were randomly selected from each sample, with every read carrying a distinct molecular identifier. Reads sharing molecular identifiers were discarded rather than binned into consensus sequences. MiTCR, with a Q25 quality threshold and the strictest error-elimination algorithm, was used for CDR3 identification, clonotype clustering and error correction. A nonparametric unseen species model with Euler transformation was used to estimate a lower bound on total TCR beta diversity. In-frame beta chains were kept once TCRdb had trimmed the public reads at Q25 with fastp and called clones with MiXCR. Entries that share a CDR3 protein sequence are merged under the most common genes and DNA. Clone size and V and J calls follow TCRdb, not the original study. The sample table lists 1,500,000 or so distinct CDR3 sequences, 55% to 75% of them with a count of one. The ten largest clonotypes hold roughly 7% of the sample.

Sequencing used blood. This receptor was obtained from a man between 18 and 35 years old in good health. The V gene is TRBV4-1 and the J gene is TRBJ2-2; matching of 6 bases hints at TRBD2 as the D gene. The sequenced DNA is TGCGCCAGCAGCCTCCCCCCCCGGGGGACCGGGGAGCTGTTTTTT. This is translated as CASSLPPRGTGELFF.